This passage covers 28 T cell receptor beta chains from one sample sequenced in a study of blood T cell repertoires in COVID-19. The method was immunoSEQ multiplex PCR; TCRdb's version includes in-frame clones alone and lacks a portion of them. Here the sample spans 250,000 to 300,000 clones, 80% to 95% being singletons. Material: PBMCs or T cells enriched from blood (not recorded which). The receptors shown here come from a woman aged 25 to 39 who had recovered from COVID-19.

This chain uses TRBV5-5 with TRBJ1-1; no reliable D call. The germline gives CDR1 SGHKS, CDR2 YYEKEE (reference sequence). V shed 0 bases and J shed 7 bases, with 22 bases lying between them. The CDR3 is 17 amino acids. This CDR3 reads CASSLGPLPRVQSEAFF. The CDR3 DNA sequence: TGTGCCAGCAGCTTGGGCCCCCTCCCGCGCGTACAGAGTGAAGCTTTCTTT.

The rearrangement uses TRBV24-1 and TRBJ2-7; a possible D gene is TRBD2 (6 bases). Germline lookup yields CDR1 KGHDR and CDR2 SFDVKD. The CDR3 spans 17 residues. Trimming cost V 6 bases and J 5 bases, with 25 bases left between them. The CDR3 bases are TGTGCCACCAGTCCCCGGCAGGTCGGGAGCCTGATGCACGAGCAGTACTTC. This gives the protein CATSPRQVGSLMHEQYF.

The V call is TRBV19, the J call TRBJ2-3; D is possibly TRBD2 (6 bases). The CDR3 is 16 residues long. Germline loops: CDR1 LNHDA, CDR2 SQIVND (reference sequence). The V and J ends lost 0 bases and 2 bases respectively, with 12 bases between them. CDR3 nucleotide sequence: TGTGCCAGTAGTATAGACGGAGGGAGACACACAGATACGCAGTATTTT. Translated: CASSIDGGRHTDTQYF.

The V and J genes are TRBV12-3 or TRBV12-4 and TRBJ1-2; 9 nucleotides line up with TRBD1. With V trimmed by 5 bases and J by 6 bases, 4 bases remained unmatched. There are 13 residues in the CDR3. The DNA of the CDR3 is TGTGCCAGCAGTCCCGGGACAGGGCATGGCTACACCTTC. Protein: CASSPGTGHGYTF.

This chain links TRBV24-1 with TRBJ2-7; 8 positions match TRBD2. Trimming at V came to 4 bases and at J to 2 bases, leaving 3 bases not matched to a gene. The CDR3 totals 14 residues. Germline CDR1 reads KGHDR; CDR2 reads SFDVKD. The CDR3 DNA is TGTGCCACCAGTGAGGCGGGAGGAACCTACGAGCAGTACTTC. Its protein is CATSEAGGTYEQYF.

This chain links TRBV10-1 with TRBJ2-7, with 8 bases identical to TRBD1. CDR1 WNHNN and CDR2 SYGVQD come from the germline V gene (reference sequence). This CDR3 contains 16 residues. Unmatched junction bases numbered 8, after V lost 3 bases and J lost 1 base. CDR3 amino acids: CASSDRGRDPSYEQYF. The CDR3 DNA sequence: TGCGCCAGCAGTGACAGGGGGCGTGACCCATCCTACGAGCAGTACTTC.

The V call is TRBV7-2, the J call TRBJ2-7; possible D gene TRBD2, 6 bases. CDR1 SGHTA and CDR2 FQGNSA come from the germline V gene. Trimming left V 5 bases short and J 3 bases short, with 14 bases between. The length of the CDR3 is 14 residues. This CDR3 reads CASSARLGVYEQYF. In DNA form, the CDR3 reads TGTGCCAGCAGCGCCCGACTAGGAGTCTACGAGCAGTACTTC.

The rearrangement uses TRBV9 and TRBJ2-3; D is perhaps TRBD2 (5 bases). The CDR3 extends over 17 amino acids. Between the trimmed V and J ends, which lost 0 bases and 1 base, there was a span of 15 bases. In germline, CDR1 is SGDLS, CDR2 YYNGEE. The CDR3 here is CASSVEGSDMGTDTQYF. Written as DNA, the CDR3 is TGTGCCAGCAGCGTAGAGGGTAGCGACATGGGCACAGATACGCAGTATTTT.

J is TRBJ2-5 and V is TRBV5-4, with TRBD2 matching over 13 bases. Germline-derived CDR1 and CDR2 are SGHNT and YYREEE (reference sequence). This CDR3 has 17 residues. Trimming cost V 0 bases and J 1 base; bases outside gene matches: 3. The CDR3 coding sequence is TGTGCCAGCAGCTTGGCCGGGACTAGCGGGACCCAAGAGACCCAGTACTTC. Translating gives CASSLAGTSGTQETQYF.

This clone was detected once. V is TRBV3-1 (or the pseudogene TRBV3-2) and J is TRBJ2-7; 8 bases fit TRBD2. V was clipped by 6 bases and J by 3 bases; unmatched bases: 4. The CDR3 contains 13 residues. Germline V gene sequence: CDR1 LGHDT, CDR2 YNNKEL (reference sequence). The DNA of the CDR3 is TGTGCCAGCAGGGCGGGAGGCTACTACGAGCAGTACTTC. This sequence encodes CASRAGGYYEQYF.

This chain connects TRBV24-1 to TRBJ2-5; possibly TRBD1 for D (6 bases). Trimming cost V 3 bases and J 5 bases, with 15 bases left between them. The CDR3 has 15 residues. Looked up from germline, CDR1 is KGHDR and CDR2 is SFDVKD. CDR3: CATSDVTRGGETQYF. The CDR3 region has the DNA TGTGCCACCAGTGATGTTACCAGGGGTGGGGAGACCCAGTACTTC.

This clone was recorded once. The chain has TRBV4-2 and TRBJ2-2, with 7 bases lining up with TRBD1. The trim removed 4 bases at V and 1 base at J, leaving 12 bases unmatched. This CDR3 region has 18 residues. CDR1 is LGHNA, CDR2 YNFKEQ, per germline. CDR3 sequence reads: CASSPTGRTGQNTGELFF. In DNA form, the CDR3 reads TGTGCCAGCAGCCCGACCGGAAGGACAGGACAGAACACCGGGGAGCTGTTTTTT.

This chain uses TRBV9 with TRBJ2-3, with D tentatively TRBD2 (5 bases). The germline V and J ends were trimmed by 3 bases and 0 bases, with 17 bases remaining between them. The CDR3 sequence is 17 residues long. The germline gives CDR1 SGDLS, CDR2 YYNGEE. In nucleotides, the CDR3 is TGTGCCAGCAGCGGAAGGACTCGCGGTAGAAGCACAGATACGCAGTATTTT. Its translation is CASSGRTRGRSTDTQYF.

V is TRBV4-1 and J is TRBJ2-1; D remains unclear. The germline CDR1 and CDR2 sequences are MGHRA and YSYEKL. V was shortened by 3 bases and J by 9 bases, with 15 bases between the two germline ends. The CDR3 contains 14 residues. The CDR3, as DNA: TGCGCCAGCAGCCATGCAGCGACCAGAGGTGAGCAGTTCTTC. Protein sequence: CASSHAATRGEQFF.

This chain uses TRBV12-3 or TRBV12-4 with TRBJ1-2; D ambiguous. The CDR3 contains 12 residues. Trimming stripped 8 bases from V and 6 bases from J, with 13 bases between. The CDR3 nucleotides read TGTGCCAGCTCTTATGGAGGCCATGGCTACACCTTC. It is translated as CASSYGGHGYTF.

The chain recombines TRBV11-1 with TRBJ2-7; 11 nucleotides agree with TRBD1. Germline CDR1 and CDR2: SGHAT and FQDESV (reference sequence). With 3 bases clipped from V and 6 bases from J, the junction kept 7 bases outside the gene matches. CDR3 size: 15 residues. DNA of the CDR3: TGTGCCAGCAGCTTCCGCCGGGACAGGGGGGCCGAGCAGTACTTC. Translated, it gives CASSFRRDRGAEQYF.

The V call is TRBV7-2, the J call TRBJ2-5; D might be TRBD2 (6 bases). Per the germline V gene, CDR1 is SGHTA and CDR2 is FQGNSA. V was trimmed by 4 bases and J by 3 bases, leaving 12 bases between them. This CDR3 has 14 residues. DNA of the CDR3: TGTGCCAGCAGCTCCGGGTCGGGAGAAGAGACCCAGTACTTC. It translates to CASSSGSGEETQYF. Using reference TRBV7-2 and TRBJ2-5 for the parts outside the CDR3, the full variable domain is GAGVSQSPSNKVTEKGKDVELRCDPISGHTALYWYRQSLGQGLEFLIYFQGNSAPDKSGLPSDRFSAERTGGSVSTLTIQRTQQEDSAVYLCASSSGSGEETQYFGPGTRLLVL.

The chain couples TRBV6-2 or TRBV6-3 to TRBJ2-7; no clear D gene. V gave up 3 bases and J gave up 0 bases, with 27 bases separating them. This CDR3 region has 20 residues. The germline V gene has CDR1 MNHEY and CDR2 SVGEGT. CDR3 loop: CASSYNNRSVVLDFSYEQYF. Here the CDR3 DNA reads TGTGCCAGCAGTTATAATAATAGGTCCGTTGTCCTTGACTTCTCCTACGAGCAGTACTTC.

This chain links TRBV18 with TRBJ2-7; possibly TRBD1 for D (5 bases). The CDR3 runs to 16 residues. Trimming took 5 bases from V and 0 from J, leaving 17 bases between them. Germline V lookup: CDR1 KGHSH, CDR2 LQKENI. The CDR3 nucleotides read TGTGCCAGCTCATCCCGCCCGCAGGGAAGCTCCTACGAGCAGTACTTC. Residues: CASSSRPQGSSYEQYF.

The chain uses TRBV7-3 and TRBJ2-1; 15 bases are a match to TRBD2. The CDR3 is 14 amino acids. Germline V gene data show CDR1 as SGHTA and CDR2 as FQGTGA. V lost 6 bases, J lost 10 bases, and 4 bases stayed unmatched. DNA for the CDR3: TGTGCCAGCAGGCCCGGGACTAGCGGGAGGGAGCAGTTCTTC. Protein product: CASRPGTSGREQFF.

The chain employs TRBV9 and TRBJ2-1; a possible D gene is TRBD1 (6 bases). V was cut by 2 bases and J by 5 bases, with 20 bases left in between. The CDR3 runs to 17 residues. The germline V gene has CDR1 SGDLS and CDR2 YYNGEE. CDR3 coding DNA: TGTGCCAGCAGCGTCGCAACTGGGCCTCAGGGGAACAATGAGCAGTTCTTC. It translates to CASSVATGPQGNNEQFF. Filled out from reference TRBV9 and TRBJ2-1, the complete variable domain reads DSGVTQTPKHLITATGQRVTLRCSPRSGDLSVYWYQQSLDQGLQFLIQYYNGEERAKGNILERFSAQQFPDLHSELNLSSLELGDSALYFCASSVATGPQGNNEQFFGPGTRLTVL.

The chain couples TRBV30 to TRBJ1-4, with D perhaps matching TRBD1 (5 bases). Germline V CDR1 and CDR2: GTSNPN, SVGIG (reference sequence). The CDR3 has 14 residues. V was cut by 3 bases and J by 8 bases, with 16 bases left in between. This CDR3 is CAWRGAGRGEKLFF. CDR3 DNA sequence: TGTGCCTGGAGAGGGGCGGGAAGGGGCGAAAAACTGTTTTTT.

The V call is TRBV5-6, the J call TRBJ2-2, with 13 bases aligning to TRBD2. CDR1 and CDR2 (germline): SGHDT, YYEEEE. The length of the CDR3 is 18 residues. The trim removed 1 base at V and 4 bases at J, leaving 7 bases unmatched. The CDR3 sequence: CASSLFRTSGSGTGELFF. The CDR3 DNA sequence: TGTGCCAGCAGCTTGTTCAGGACTAGCGGGAGCGGCACCGGGGAGCTGTTTTTT.

This chain links TRBV29-1 with TRBJ2-1; 9 bases match TRBD1. CDR1 SQVTM and CDR2 ANQGSEA come from the germline V gene. Trimming removed 7 bases from V and 6 bases from J; junction bases left unmatched: 1. The CDR3 runs to 11 residues. The CDR3 reads CSGTGVNEQFF. DNA for the CDR3: TGCAGCGGGACAGGGGTCAATGAGCAGTTCTTC.

V gene TRBV7-3 combines with J gene TRBJ2-5; TRBD2 aligns across 8 bases. V lost 6 bases, J lost 3 bases, and 9 bases stayed unmatched. The CDR3 covers 15 residues. Per the germline V gene, CDR1 is SGHTA and CDR2 is FQGTGA. CDR3 bases: TGTGCCAGCAGTCGGGAGGGGGGATTAGAAGAGACCCAGTACTTC. This translates into CASSREGGLEETQYF.

A single count supports this clone. This chain links TRBV6-5 with TRBJ1-1; D might be TRBD1 (6 bases). Deletions cut 5 bases from V and 1 base from J, with 11 bases between. CDR1 and CDR2 from the germline V gene are MNHEY and SVGAGI. The CDR3 runs 14 residues. DNA for the CDR3: TGTGCCAGCAGTACAGGGACGAAGAACACTGAAGCTTTCTTT. As protein: CASSTGTKNTEAFF.

The chain is built from TRBV27 and TRBJ1-1; a possible D gene is TRBD1 (6 bases). This CDR3 region has 13 residues. Trimming removed 8 bases at V and 4 bases at J, with 14 bases between. Germline lookup yields CDR1 MNHEY and CDR2 SMNVEV (reference sequence). The CDR3 region is CASGRQGRTEAFF. In nucleotides, the CDR3 is TGTGCCAGCGGGCGGCAGGGGCGCACTGAAGCTTTCTTT.

The gene calls are TRBV6-6 and TRBJ1-3; TRBD1 matches 7 bases. CDR3 size: 15 residues. J lost 2 bases, V lost 4 bases, and 5 bases had no gene match. Germline CDR1 MNHNY, CDR2 SVGAGI (reference sequence). The CDR3 DNA follows: TGTGCCAGCAGTTCCGTGACAGGGACTGGAAACACCATATATTTT. Its translation: CASSSVTGTGNTIYF.